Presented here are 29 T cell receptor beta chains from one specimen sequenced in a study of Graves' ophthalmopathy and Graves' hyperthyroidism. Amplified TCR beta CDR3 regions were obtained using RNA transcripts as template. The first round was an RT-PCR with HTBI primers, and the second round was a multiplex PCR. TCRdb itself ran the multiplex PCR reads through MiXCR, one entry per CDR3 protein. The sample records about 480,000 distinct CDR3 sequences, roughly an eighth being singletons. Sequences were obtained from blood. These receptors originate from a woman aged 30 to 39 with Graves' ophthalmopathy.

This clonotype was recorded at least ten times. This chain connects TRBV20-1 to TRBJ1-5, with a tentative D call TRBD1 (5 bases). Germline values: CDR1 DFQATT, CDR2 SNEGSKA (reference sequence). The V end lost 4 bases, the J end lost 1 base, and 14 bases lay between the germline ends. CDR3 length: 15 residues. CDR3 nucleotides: TGCAGTGCTACCGACAGTGAGTGGAGCAATCAGCCCCAGCATTTT. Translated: CSATDSEWSNQPQHF.

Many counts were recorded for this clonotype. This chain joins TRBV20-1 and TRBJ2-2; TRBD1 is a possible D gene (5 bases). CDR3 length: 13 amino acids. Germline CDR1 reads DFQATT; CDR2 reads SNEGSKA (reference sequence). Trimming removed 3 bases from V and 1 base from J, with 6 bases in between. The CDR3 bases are TGCAGTGCTAGGGACAAGAACACCGGGGAGCTGTTTTTT. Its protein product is CSARDKNTGELFF.

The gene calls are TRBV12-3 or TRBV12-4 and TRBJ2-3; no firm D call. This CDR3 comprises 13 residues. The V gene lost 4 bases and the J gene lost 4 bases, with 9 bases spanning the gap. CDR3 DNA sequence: TGTGCCAGCAGTTGGCTTGGCCCAGATACGCAGTATTTT. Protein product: CASSWLGPDTQYF.

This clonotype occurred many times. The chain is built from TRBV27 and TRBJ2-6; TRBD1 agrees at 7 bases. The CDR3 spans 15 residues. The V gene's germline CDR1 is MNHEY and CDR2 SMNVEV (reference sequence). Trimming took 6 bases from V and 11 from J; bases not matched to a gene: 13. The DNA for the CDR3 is TGTGCCAGCAGCCCGCAGGGGGATTTTGCTCACGTCCTGACTTTC. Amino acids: CASSPQGDFAHVLTF.

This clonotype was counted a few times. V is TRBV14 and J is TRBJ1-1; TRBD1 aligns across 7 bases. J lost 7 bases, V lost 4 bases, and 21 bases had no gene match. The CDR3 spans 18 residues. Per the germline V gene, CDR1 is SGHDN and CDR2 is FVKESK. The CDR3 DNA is TGTGCCAGCAGCCTCCTATTCCGGCGGAGGGGGCATATTAGTGAAGCTTTCTTT. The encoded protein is CASSLLFRRRGHISEAFF.

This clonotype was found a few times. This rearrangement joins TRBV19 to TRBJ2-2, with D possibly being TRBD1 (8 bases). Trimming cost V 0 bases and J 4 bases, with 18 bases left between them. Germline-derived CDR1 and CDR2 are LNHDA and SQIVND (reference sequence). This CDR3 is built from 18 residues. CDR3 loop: CASSIEPLTGGGTGELFF. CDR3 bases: TGTGCCAGTAGTATAGAACCCCTAACAGGGGGGGGCACCGGGGAGCTGTTTTTT.

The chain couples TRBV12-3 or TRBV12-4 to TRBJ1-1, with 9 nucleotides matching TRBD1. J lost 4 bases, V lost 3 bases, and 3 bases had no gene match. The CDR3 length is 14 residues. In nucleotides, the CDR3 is TGTGCCAGCAGTTTGGGGACAGGGCCCACTGAAGCTTTCTTT. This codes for CASSLGTGPTEAFF.

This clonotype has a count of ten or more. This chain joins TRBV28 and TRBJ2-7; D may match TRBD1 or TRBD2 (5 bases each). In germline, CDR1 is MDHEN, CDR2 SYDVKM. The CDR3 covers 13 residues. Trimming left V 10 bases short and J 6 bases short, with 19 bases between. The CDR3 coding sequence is TGTGCCATAACTAAGAGGGGCCTAAGCGAGCAGTACTTC. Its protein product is CAITKRGLSEQYF. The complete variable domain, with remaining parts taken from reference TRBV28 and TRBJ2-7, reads DVKVTQSSRYLVKRTGEKVFLECVQDMDHENMFWYRQDPGLGLRLIYFSYDVKMKEKGDIPEGYSVSREKKERFSLILESASTNQTSMYLCAITKRGLSEQYFGPGTRLTVT.

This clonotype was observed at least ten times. The chain's CDR3 is CSARTGGRETQYF. DNA for the CDR3: TGCAGTGCTAGGACGGGGGGAAGGGAGACCCAGTACTTC. This chain connects TRBV20-1 to TRBJ2-5; TRBD2 aligns across 7 bases. The trim removed 3 bases at V and 5 bases at J, leaving 6 bases unmatched. Per the germline V gene, CDR1 is DFQATT and CDR2 is SNEGSKA (reference sequence). This CDR3 has 13 amino acids.

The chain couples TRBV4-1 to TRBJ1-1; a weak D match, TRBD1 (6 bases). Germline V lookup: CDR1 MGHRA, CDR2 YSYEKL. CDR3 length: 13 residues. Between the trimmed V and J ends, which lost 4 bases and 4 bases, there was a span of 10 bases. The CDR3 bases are TGCGCCAGCAGCCGAGGGGGGGTCACTGAAGCTTTCTTT. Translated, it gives CASSRGGVTEAFF.

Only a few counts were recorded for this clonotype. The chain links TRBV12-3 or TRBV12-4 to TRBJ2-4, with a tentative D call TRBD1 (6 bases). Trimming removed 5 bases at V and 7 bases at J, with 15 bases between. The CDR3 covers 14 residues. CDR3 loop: CASSPGPQGNIQYF. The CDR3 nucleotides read TGTGCCAGCAGTCCCGGCCCCCAGGGGAACATTCAGTACTTC.

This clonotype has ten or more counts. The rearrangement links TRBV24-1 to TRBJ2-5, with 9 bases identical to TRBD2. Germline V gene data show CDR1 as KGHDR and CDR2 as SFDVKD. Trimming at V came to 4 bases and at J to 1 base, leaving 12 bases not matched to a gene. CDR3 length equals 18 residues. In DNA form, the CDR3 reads TGTGCCACCAGTGACCCCGAGGAGCGGGAGGCCCCCCAAGAGACCCAGTACTTC. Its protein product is CATSDPEEREAPQETQYF.

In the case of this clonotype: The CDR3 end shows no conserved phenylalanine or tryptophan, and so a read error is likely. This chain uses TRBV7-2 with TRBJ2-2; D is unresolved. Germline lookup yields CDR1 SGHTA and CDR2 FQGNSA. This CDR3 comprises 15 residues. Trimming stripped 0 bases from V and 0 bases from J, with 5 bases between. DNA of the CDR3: TGTGCCAGCAGCTTAGCACCGACGAACACCGGGGAGCTGTTTTGT. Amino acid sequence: CASSLAPTNTGELFC.

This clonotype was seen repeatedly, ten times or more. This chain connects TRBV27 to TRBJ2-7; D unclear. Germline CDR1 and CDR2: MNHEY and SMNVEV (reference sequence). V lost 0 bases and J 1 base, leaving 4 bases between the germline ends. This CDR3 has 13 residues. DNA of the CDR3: TGTGCCAGCAGTTTATCCAGGTCCTACGAGCAGTACTTC. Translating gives CASSLSRSYEQYF.

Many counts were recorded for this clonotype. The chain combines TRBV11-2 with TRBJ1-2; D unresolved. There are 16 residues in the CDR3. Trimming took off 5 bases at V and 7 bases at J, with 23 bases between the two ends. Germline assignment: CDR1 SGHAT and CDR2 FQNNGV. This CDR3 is CASSQDLWALEAGYTF. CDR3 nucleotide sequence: TGTGCCAGCAGCCAGGACCTCTGGGCCTTAGAGGCTGGCTACACCTTC.

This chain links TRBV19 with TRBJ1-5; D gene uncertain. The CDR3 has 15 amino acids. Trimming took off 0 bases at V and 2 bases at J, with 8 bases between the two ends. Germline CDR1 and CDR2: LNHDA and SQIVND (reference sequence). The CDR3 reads CASSIEGVGNQPQHF. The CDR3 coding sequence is TGTGCCAGTAGTATAGAGGGTGTAGGCAATCAGCCCCAGCATTTT.

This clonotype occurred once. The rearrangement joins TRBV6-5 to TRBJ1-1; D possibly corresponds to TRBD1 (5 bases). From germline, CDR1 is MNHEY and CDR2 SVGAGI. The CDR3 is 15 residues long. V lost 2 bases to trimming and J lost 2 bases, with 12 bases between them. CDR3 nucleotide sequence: TGTGCCAGCAGTTACGGGGGAAGGGGTAACACTGAAGCTTTCTTT. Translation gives CASSYGGRGNTEAFF.

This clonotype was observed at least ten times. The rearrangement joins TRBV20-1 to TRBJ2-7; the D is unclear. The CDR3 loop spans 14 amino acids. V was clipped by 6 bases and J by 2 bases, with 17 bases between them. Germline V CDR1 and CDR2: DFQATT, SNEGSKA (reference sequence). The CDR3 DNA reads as TGCAGTGCCGAGCAAAGGGCACAGACCTACGAGCAGTACTTC. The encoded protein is CSAEQRAQTYEQYF.

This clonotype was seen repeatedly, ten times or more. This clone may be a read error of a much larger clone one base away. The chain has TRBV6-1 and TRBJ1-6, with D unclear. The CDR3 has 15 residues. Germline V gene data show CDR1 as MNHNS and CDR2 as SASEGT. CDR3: CASSDLSGSSSPPHF. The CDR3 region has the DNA TGTGCCAGCAGCGATTTAAGTGGTTCTAGCTCACCCCCCCACTTT.

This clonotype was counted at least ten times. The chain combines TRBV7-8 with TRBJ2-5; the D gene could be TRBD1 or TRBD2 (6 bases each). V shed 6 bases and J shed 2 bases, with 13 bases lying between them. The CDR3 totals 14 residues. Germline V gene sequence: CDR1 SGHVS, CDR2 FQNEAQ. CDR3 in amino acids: CASRRGGSQETQYF. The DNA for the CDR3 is TGTGCCAGCAGGAGAGGGGGGAGTCAAGAGACCCAGTACTTC. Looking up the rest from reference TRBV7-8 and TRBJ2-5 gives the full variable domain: GAGVSQSPRYKVAKRGQDVALRCDPISGHVSLFWYQQALGQGPEFLTYFQNEAQLDKSGLPSDRFFAERPEGSVSTLKIQRTQQEDSAVYLCASRRGGSQETQYFGPGTRLLVL.

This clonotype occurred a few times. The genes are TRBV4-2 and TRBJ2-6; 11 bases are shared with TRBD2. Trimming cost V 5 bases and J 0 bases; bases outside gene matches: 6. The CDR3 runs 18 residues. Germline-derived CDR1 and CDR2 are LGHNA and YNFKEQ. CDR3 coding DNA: TGTGCCAGCAGCACTAGCGGGAGAGCTTTCTCTGGGGCCAACGTCCTGACTTTC. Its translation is CASSTSGRAFSGANVLTF.

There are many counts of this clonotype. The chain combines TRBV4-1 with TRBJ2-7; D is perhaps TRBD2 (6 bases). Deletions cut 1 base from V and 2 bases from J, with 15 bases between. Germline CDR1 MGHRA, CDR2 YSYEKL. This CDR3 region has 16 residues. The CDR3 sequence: CASSQGSTRATYEQYF. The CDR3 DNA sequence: TGCGCCAGCAGCCAAGGATCGACTAGGGCGACCTACGAGCAGTACTTC.

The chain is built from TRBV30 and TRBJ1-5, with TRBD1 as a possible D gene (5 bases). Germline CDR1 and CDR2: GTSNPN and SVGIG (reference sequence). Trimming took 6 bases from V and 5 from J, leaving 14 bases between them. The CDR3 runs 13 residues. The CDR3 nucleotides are TGTGCCTGTTTGACAGAACCAGATCAGCCCCAGCATTTT. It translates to CACLTEPDQPQHF.

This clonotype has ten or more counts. The CDR3 here is CASSVEGFNSPLHF. DNA of the CDR3: TGTGCCAGCAGCGTAGAAGGCTTCAATTCACCCCTCCACTTT. The chain links TRBV9 to TRBJ1-6; D is ambiguous. This CDR3 spans 14 amino acids. V was pared by 0 bases and J by 7 bases, with 8 bases between. Germline V gene sequence: CDR1 SGDLS, CDR2 YYNGEE.

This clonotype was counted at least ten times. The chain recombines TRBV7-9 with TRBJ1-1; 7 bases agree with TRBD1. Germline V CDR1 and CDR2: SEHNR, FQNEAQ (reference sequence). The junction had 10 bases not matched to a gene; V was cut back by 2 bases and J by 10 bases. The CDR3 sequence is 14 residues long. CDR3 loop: CASSLPGTALVAFF. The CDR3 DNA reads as TGTGCCAGCAGCTTACCAGGGACAGCCTTAGTAGCTTTCTTT.

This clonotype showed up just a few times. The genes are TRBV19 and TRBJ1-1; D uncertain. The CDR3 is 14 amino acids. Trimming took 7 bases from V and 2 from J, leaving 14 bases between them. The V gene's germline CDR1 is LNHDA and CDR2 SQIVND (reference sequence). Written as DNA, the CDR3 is TGTGCCAGTACCATCCGGAGGGTAAACACTGAAGCTTTCTTT. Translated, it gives CASTIRRVNTEAFF.

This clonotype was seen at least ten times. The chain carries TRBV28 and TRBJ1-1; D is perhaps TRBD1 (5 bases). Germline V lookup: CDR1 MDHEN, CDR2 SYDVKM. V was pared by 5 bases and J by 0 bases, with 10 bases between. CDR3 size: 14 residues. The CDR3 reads CASSLPTVNTEAFF. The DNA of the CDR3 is TGTGCCAGCAGTCTACCGACAGTGAACACTGAAGCTTTCTTT.

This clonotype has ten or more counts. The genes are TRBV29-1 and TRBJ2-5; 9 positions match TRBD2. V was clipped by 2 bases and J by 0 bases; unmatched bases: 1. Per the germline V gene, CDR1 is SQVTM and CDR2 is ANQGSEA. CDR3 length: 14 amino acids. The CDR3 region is CSVELAGHQETQYF. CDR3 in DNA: TGCAGCGTTGAACTAGCGGGGCACCAAGAGACCCAGTACTTC.

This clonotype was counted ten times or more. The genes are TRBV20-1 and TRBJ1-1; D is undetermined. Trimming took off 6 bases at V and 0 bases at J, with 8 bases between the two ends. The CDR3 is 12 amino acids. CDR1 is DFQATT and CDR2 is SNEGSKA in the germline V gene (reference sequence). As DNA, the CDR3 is TGCAGTGCACCTACAGTGAACACTGAAGCTTTCTTT. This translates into CSAPTVNTEAFF.